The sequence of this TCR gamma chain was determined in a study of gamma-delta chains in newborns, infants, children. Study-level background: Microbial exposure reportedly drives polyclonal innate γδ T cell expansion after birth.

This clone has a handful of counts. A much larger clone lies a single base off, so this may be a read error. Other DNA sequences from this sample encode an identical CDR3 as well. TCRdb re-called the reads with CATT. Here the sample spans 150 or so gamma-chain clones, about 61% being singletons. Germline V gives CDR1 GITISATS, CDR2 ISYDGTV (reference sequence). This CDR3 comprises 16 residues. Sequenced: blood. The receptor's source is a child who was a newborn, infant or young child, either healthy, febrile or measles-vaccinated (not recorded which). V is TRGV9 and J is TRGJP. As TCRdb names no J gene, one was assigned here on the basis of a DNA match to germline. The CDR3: CALWEVLELGKKIKVF. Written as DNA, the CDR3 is TGCGCCTTGTGGGAGGTGCTCGAGTTGGGCAAAAAAATCAAGGTATTT.